These T cell receptor beta chains were read from a single sample in a study of Siglec-9 on CD8 T cells in melanoma. Profiled with immunoSEQ multiplex PCR; TCRdb holds only in-frame clones, not every one. The data contain tens of thousands of clones, less than 85% of them singletons. Material: Siglec-9- CD8+ T cells sorted from blood. These receptors all come from a human donor in good health. CDR3s include the opening cysteine and the closing phenylalanine or tryptophan. The D gene is left open where the match is weak. Size is stated for part of the rows, as once, few or many counts, or as a class when the clone is expanded.

>TRBJ2-2|.|TRBD1|TRBV5-1
TGCGCCAGCAGCTTGTTGGACAGGGGGATATTTTCGGGGACCGGGGAGCTGTTTTTT
CASSLLDRGIFSGTGELFF
>TRBJ1-1|.|TRBD1|TRBV29-1
TGCAGCGTCCACGAACGGACAGGGGAGAAGGCTGAAGCTTTCTTT
CSVHERTGEKAEAFF
>TRBJ2-1|.|TRBD2|TRBV9
TGTGCCAGCAGCGTATCTAGCGGGGTCCGGTGGAATGAGCAGTTCTTC
CASSVSSGVRWNEQFF
>TRBJ2-7|.|.|TRBV30
TGTGCCTGGAGTGTGGGACACACGTACGAGCAGTACTTC
CAWSVGHTYEQYF
>TRBJ1-1|.|.|TRBV27
TGTGCCAGCAGTTTGAAAGGGATGAACACTGAAGCTTTCTTT
CASSLKGMNTEAFF
>TRBJ2-1|.|.|TRBV27
TGTGCCAGCAGTTCCCGGGACAATGAGCAGTTCTTC
CASSSRDNEQFF
>TRBJ2-1|once|TRBD2|TRBV10-1
TGCGCCAGCAGTGAGTCGATGGGACTAGCGGGAGATGGTGAGCAGTTCTTC
CASSESMGLAGDGEQFF
>TRBJ1-5|.|.|TRBV27
TGTGCCAGCAGTTCCCGGGAGGGGGGCAATCAGCCCCAGCATTTT
CASSSREGGNQPQHF
>TRBJ1-5|.|.|TRBV4-2
TGTGCCAGCAGCCAAGCTAGGTCGGAGTATCAGCCCCAGCATTTT
CASSQARSEYQPQHF
>TRBJ2-3|.|.|TRBV4-1
TGCGCCAGCAGCCCCAGAACAGGCACAGATACGCAGTATTTT
CASSPRTGTDTQYF
>TRBJ1-5|.|.|TRBV7-9
TGTGCCAGCAGCGCAGAGGGTAGCCAGCCCCAGCATTTT
CASSAEGSQPQHF
>TRBJ1-1|once|.|TRBV16
TGTGCCAGCAGCCAATCGAGAGGGGGGAACACTGAAGCTTTCTTT
CASSQSRGGNTEAFF
>TRBJ2-3|.|TRBD2|TRBV12-5
TGTGCTAGTGGTTCCCCTCAGGTTGGACTAGCGGGAGAAGATACGCAGTATTTT
CASGSPQVGLAGEDTQYF
>TRBJ1-4|.|.|TRBV4-2
TGTGCCAGCAGCCAAGATCCGTCGGGGAATGAAAAACTGTTTTTT
CASSQDPSGNEKLFF
>TRBJ1-1|.|.|TRBV7-3
TGTGCCAGCAGCTTTGGGAACACTGAAGCTTTCTTT
CASSFGNTEAFF
>TRBJ1-4|.|TRBD1|TRBV6-6
TGTGCCAGCAGTTCGGGGACAGGGGCAGGGGAAAAACTGTTTTTT
CASSSGTGAGEKLFF
>TRBJ2-6|.|.|TRBV7-6
TGTGCCAGCAGCTTCCGGGACCGAGGCTCTGGGGCCAACGTCCTGACTTTC
CASSFRDRGSGANVLTF
>TRBJ2-7|.|TRBD2|TRBV6-6
TGTGCCACCGTAGCGGGTGACGAGCAGTACTTC
CATVAGDEQYF
>TRBJ2-1|.|.|TRBV13
TGTGCCAGCAGCATCCGGAGATCGGACGGGGATGAGCAGTTCTTC
CASSIRRSDGDEQFF
>TRBJ1-2|once|.|TRBV28
TGTGCCAGCAGCGTCCTCCGGCAGGGGAACTATGGCTACACCTTC
CASSVLRQGNYGYTF
>TRBJ2-1|.|.|TRBV6-5
TGTGCCAGCAGTTTGAGTAGAGCCACCTACAATGAGCAGTTCTTC
CASSLSRATYNEQFF
>TRBJ1-2|.|TRBD1|TRBV25-1
TGTGCCAGCAGTGACCCGGGACAGAACGACTATGGCTACACCTTC
CASSDPGQNDYGYTF
>TRBJ1-1|.|.|TRBV9
TGTGCCAGCAGCGTAGGTGGGACGGGTACTGAAGCTTTCTTT
CASSVGGTGTEAFF
>TRBJ2-7|.|TRBD2|TRBV4-1
TGCGCCAGCAGCCAAGCGCCGGGGGGTAACTACGAGCAGTACTTC
CASSQAPGGNYEQYF
>TRBJ1-1|.|.|TRBV12-5
TGTGCTAGTGGTTTTGGAGGGGGCACTGAAGCTTTCTTT
CASGFGGGTEAFF
>TRBJ1-3|.|.|TRBV11-2
TGTGCCAGCAGCTTAGATCTACGCAGGGTCCGCTCTGGAAACACCATATATTTT
CASSLDLRRVRSGNTIYF
>TRBJ2-2|.|.|TRBV7-9
TGTGCCTCCCTAGGTTGGCACAGGGAGAACACCGGGGAGCTGTTTTTT
CASLGWHRENTGELFF
>TRBJ2-1|.|.|TRBV6-4
TGTGCCAGCAGCCGGAAAGGAGGCGATGAGCAGTTCTTC
CASSRKGGDEQFF
>TRBJ2-1|.|TRBD1|TRBV29-1
TGCAGCGTTGAAGGTTCCGGGACAGGGTTTATGGATGAGCAGTTCTTC
CSVEGSGTGFMDEQFF
>TRBJ2-7|.|TRBD1|TRBV11-2
TGTGCCAGCAGCTTAGTGGGACAGATAAACTACGAGCAGTACTTC
CASSLVGQINYEQYF
>TRBJ1-1|.|.|TRBV18
TGTGCCAGCTCACCGGACGGCAACACTGAAGCTTTCTTT
CASSPDGNTEAFF
>TRBJ2-5|once|TRBD2|TRBV4-1
TGCGCCAGCAGCCAGGTAGCGGGGGGGCCGGAAGAGACCCAGTACTTC
CASSQVAGGPEETQYF
>TRBJ1-5|.|TRBD1|TRBV19
TGTGCCAGTAGTATTCTCCCCTACCGACAGGGGGGTCAGCCCCAGCATTTT
CASSILPYRQGGQPQHF
>TRBJ1-1|.|.|TRBV4-1
TGCGCCAGCAGCCAAAAAACTGGGCAGGGGAACACTGAAGCTTTCTTT
CASSQKTGQGNTEAFF
>TRBJ1-1|.|.|TRBV6-5
TGTGCCACCCTTGCCCTCCGGGACTCAACGGGTGCTTTCTTT
CATLALRDSTGAFF
>TRBJ1-2|.|.|TRBV7-9
TGTGCCAGCAGCTCGGAGTTGGGCGCGGGCGGCTACACCTTC
CASSSELGAGGYTF
>TRBJ2-1|few|.|TRBV21-1
TGTGCCAGCAGCAAAGTGAGTAAGATCCCGATGCAGTTCTTC
CASSKVSKIPMQFF
>TRBJ1-2|.|.|TRBV9
TGTGCCAGCTGGGGGCCTTATGGCTACACCTTC
CASWGPYGYTF
>TRBJ2-3|few|TRBD2|TRBV12-5
TGTGCTAGTGGCCCCAAGAGCGGGAGGGAGAGGTCTACGCAGTATTTT
CASGPKSGRERSTQYF
>TRBJ1-5|.|TRBD1|TRBV30
TGTGCCTGGAGTCCGGACAGGGATCAGCCCCAGCATTTT
CAWSPDRDQPQHF
>TRBJ1-1|few|.|TRBV19
TGTGCCAGTACCATAACGGGAACGAACACTGAAGCTTTCTTT
CASTITGTNTEAFF
>TRBJ2-3|.|.|TRBV27
TGTGCCAGCAGCGCGACTTACACAGATACGCAGTATTTT
CASSATYTDTQYF
>TRBJ2-3|once|.|TRBV5-1
TGCGCCAGCAGCTTGGACCCCTCCCCTAGCCTCACAGATACGCAGTATTTT
CASSLDPSPSLTDTQYF
>TRBJ1-3|.|.|TRBV7-9
TGTGCCAGCAGCGAACCCCTGGCGGGGGGACCTGGAAACACCATATATTTT
CASSEPLAGGPGNTIYF
>TRBJ2-7|.|TRBD1|TRBV9
TGTGCCAGCAGCCCAGGGACAGGGGGCGAGCAGTACTTC
CASSPGTGGEQYF
>TRBJ2-1|.|.|TRBV10-3
TGTGCCACCCGGACGGATTACAATGAGCAGTTCTTC
CATRTDYNEQFF
>TRBJ1-1|.|.|TRBV4-1
TGCGCCAGCAGGGCCGGAGTTCAGAACACTGAAGCTTTCTTT
CASRAGVQNTEAFF
>TRBJ2-7|.|.|TRBV7-8
TGTGCCAGCAGCTTATGGGGGAACGAGCAGTACTTC
CASSLWGNEQYF